Shown below are 31 T cell receptor beta chains from a single sample sequenced in a study of regulatory T cells in long-lasting Graves disease. The time point was: newly diagnosed GD, antithyroid drugs for less than 3 months. Construction of the TCR library relied on RNA isolated from PBMCs. CDR3 regions were amplified by Arm-PCR using iRepertoire HTBI primers to build TCR beta libraries. A single record per CDR3 protein comes from TCRdb applying MiXCR to the multiplex PCR reads. Altogether hundreds of thousands of distinct CDR3 sequences are present, 15% to 20% being singletons, with the ten largest covering 15% to 20%. This sample was shared with a second study, whose subject was T cells in Graves' hyperthyroidism and ophthalmopathy.

Specimen: peripheral blood mononuclear cells (PBMCs), collected at new diagnosis, from a patient treated with antithyroid drugs. The receptors stem from a woman aged 30 to 39 with Graves disease.

Many counts were recorded for this clonotype. The chain carries TRBV7-3 and TRBJ1-1; no clear D. V lost 4 bases and J 2 bases, leaving 5 bases between the germline ends. The germline CDR1 and CDR2 sequences are SGHTA and FQGTGA. CDR3 length: 12 amino acids. The CDR3 spells CASSYYNTEAFF. The CDR3 DNA reads TGTGCCAGCAGCTATTACAACACTGAAGCTTTCTTT.

Notes on this clonotype: This may arise from a read error, as a much more abundant clone is one base away. The gene calls are TRBV6-1 and TRBJ2-7; D gene ambiguous. The germline V gene encodes CDR1 MNHNS and CDR2 SASEGT. This CDR3 region has 13 residues. The CDR3 DNA reads TGTGCCAGCGAGATCTCTAGTAACCGCGAGCAGTGCTTC. It translates to CASEISSNREQCF.

J is TRBJ2-5 and V is TRBV15; D unclear. The CDR3 is made up of 12 amino acids. The germline V gene encodes CDR1 LNHNV and CDR2 YYDKDF (reference sequence). V was shortened by 3 bases and J by 4 bases, with 6 bases between the two germline ends. CDR3 bases: TGTGCCACCAGCAGCCAGATAGAGACCCAGTACTTC. It specifies CATSSQIETQYF.

There are a few counts of this clonotype. The chain joins TRBV24-1 to TRBJ2-4; D possibly uses TRBD1 or TRBD2 (5 bases each). The V end was cut by 3 bases, the J end by 1 base, with 15 bases between. Germline values: CDR1 KGHDR, CDR2 SFDVKD. The CDR3 length is 17 residues. This CDR3 is CATSDNGASRAKNIQYF. Written as DNA, the CDR3 is TGTGCCACCAGTGATAACGGGGCCTCCAGGGCCAAAAACATTCAGTACTTC.

The chain uses TRBV27 and TRBJ2-7; D gene unclear. In germline, CDR1 is MNHEY, CDR2 SMNVEV (reference sequence). The V end lost 3 bases, the J end lost 3 bases, and 9 bases lay between the germline ends. The CDR3 runs to 13 residues. The DNA for the CDR3 is TGTGCCAGCAGTTTCAACATTGGCTACGAGCAGTACTTC. Protein product: CASSFNIGYEQYF.

This clonotype was seen at least ten times. In DNA, the CDR3 is TGTGCCAGCAGTTTGGGGGAAATAAGTCAGCCCCAGCATTTT. Translating it yields CASSLGEISQPQHF. The chain employs TRBV12-3 or TRBV12-4 and TRBJ1-5; a weak D match, TRBD1 (5 bases). V was pared by 3 bases and J by 6 bases, with 12 bases between. CDR3 length: 14 amino acids.

V and J are TRBV19 and TRBJ2-4; a possible D gene is TRBD2 (5 bases). Trimming cost V 6 bases and J 8 bases, with 17 bases left between them. This CDR3 spans 14 amino acids. The germline V gene has CDR1 LNHDA and CDR2 SQIVND (reference sequence). The CDR3 nucleotides are TGTGCCAGTAGACCCAGCCCCCCGAGGGACATTCAGTACTTC. Protein: CASRPSPPRDIQYF. Together with reference TRBV19 and TRBJ2-4, the CDR3 gives the full variable domain: DGGITQSPKYLFRKEGQNVTLSCEQNLNHDAMYWYRQDPGQGLRLIYYSQIVNDFQKGDIAEGYSVSREKKESFPLTVTSAQKNPTAFYLCASRPSPPRDIQYFGAGTRLSVL.

This clonotype was counted many times. This chain links TRBV28 with TRBJ2-7, with a weak D call TRBD1 (6 bases). Between the trimmed V and J ends, which lost 5 bases and 5 bases, there was a span of 13 bases. This CDR3 is 13 amino acids long. Germline CDR1 is MDHEN and CDR2 is SYDVKM. The CDR3 protein is CASSRPGHHEQYF. The CDR3 bases are TGTGCCAGCAGTCGCCCGGGACACCACGAGCAGTACTTC.

This sequence joins TRBV9 and TRBJ2-3; D unclear. The germline V gene has CDR1 SGDLS and CDR2 YYNGEE. V lost 3 bases to trimming and J lost 5 bases, with 10 bases between them. The CDR3 extends over 13 amino acids. Written as DNA, the CDR3 is TGTGCCAGCAGCGGACGACTGATAGATACGCAGTATTTT. This sequence encodes CASSGRLIDTQYF.

The V call is TRBV5-1, the J call TRBJ2-3, with D possibly TRBD2 on 6 matching bases. The J call is in doubt because the DNA end fits TRBJ2-5 better. Germline-derived CDR1 and CDR2 are SGHRS and YFSETQ. CDR3 size: 15 residues. The CDR3 loop reads CASSLGAPSGETQYF. The CDR3 DNA is TGCGCCAGCAGTTTAGGGGCCCCAAGCGGGGAGACCCAGTACTTC.

The CDR3 DNA sequence: TGTGCCAGCAGTTTATACTCCGAGATGCCCCCTGGGGAGCTGTTTTTT. Translation: CASSLYSEMPPGELFF. The chain is built from TRBV28 and TRBJ2-2; no definite D call. CDR3 length: 16 residues. Germline values: CDR1 MDHEN, CDR2 SYDVKM. Trimming took 1 base from V and 8 from J, leaving 17 bases between them.

This clonotype was seen ten or more times. This sequence joins TRBV6-2 or TRBV6-3 and TRBJ2-1; unclear D gene. CDR1 MNHEY and CDR2 SVGEGT come from the germline V gene. CDR3 length equals 16 residues. With 5 bases removed from V and 0 bases from J, the gap between germline ends came to 14 bases. CDR3 residues: CASSEASGRSYNEQFF. CDR3 in DNA: TGTGCCAGCAGTGAAGCGAGTGGTCGCTCCTACAATGAGCAGTTCTTC.

This clonotype was detected only a few times. An end of the junction differs from the germline gene, which may be a read error. The chain carries TRBV7-7 and TRBJ2-7; 9 bases are shared with TRBD1. The germline CDR1 and CDR2 sequences are SSHAT and FNYEAQ (reference sequence). The CDR3 is 13 residues long. CDR3 sequence: CASSLGGQGEQYF. The CDR3 nucleotides are TGTGCTAGCAGCTTAGGGGGACAGGGCGAGCAGTACTTC.

The chain employs TRBV18 and TRBJ1-1; 7 bases are shared with TRBD1. The CDR3 loop spans 16 amino acids. Germline CDR1 and CDR2: KGHSH and LQKENI. The V segment lost 5 bases and the J segment 1 base; nucleotides outside the gene matches: 10. The CDR3 nucleotides are TGTGCCAGCTCATCCGTCCTTGGACAGGCGAACACTGAAGCTTTCTTT. Amino acid sequence: CASSSVLGQANTEAFF.

This clonotype was seen ten or more times. This rearrangement joins TRBV7-9 to TRBJ2-7, with 7 bases aligning to TRBD2. CDR3 length: 16 residues. V gave up 5 bases and J gave up 6 bases; unmatched junction bases: 16. Germline CDR1 reads SEHNR; CDR2 reads FQNEAQ (reference sequence). CDR3 sequence (DNA): TGTGCCAGCAGCCCAAGTGTGCTGGCGGGAGAGCTCGAGCAGTACTTC. It codes for CASSPSVLAGELEQYF.

The rearrangement uses TRBV7-2 and TRBJ2-1, with D unclear. Trimming left V 5 bases short and J 3 bases short, with 14 bases between. CDR3 size: 15 residues. Germline V gene data show CDR1 as SGHTA and CDR2 as FQGNSA. The CDR3 loop is CASSDWDSYYNEQFF. CDR3 DNA sequence: TGTGCCAGCAGCGATTGGGATAGCTACTACAATGAGCAGTTCTTC.

The CDR3 reads CASRTSGWNEQFF. For the CDR3, the DNA is TGTGCCAGTAGGACTAGCGGTTGGAATGAGCAGTTCTTC. The chain joins TRBV19 to TRBJ2-1, with 9 bases that match TRBD2. V lost 6 bases and J lost 7; bases outside the gene matches: 4. This CDR3 has 13 amino acids. CDR1 and CDR2 (germline): LNHDA, SQIVND (reference sequence).

To note about this clonotype: This may arise from a read error, as a much more abundant clone is one base away. V is TRBV7-9 and J is TRBJ1-1; no firm D call. Per the germline V gene, CDR1 is SEHNR and CDR2 is FQNEAQ (reference sequence). The CDR3 is 16 amino acids. This CDR3 is CACSLGLMVSYTEAFF. The CDR3 coding sequence is TGTGCCTGCAGCTTAGGGTTGATGGTAAGCTACACTGAAGCTTTCTTT.

The sample holds a few counts of this clonotype. The conserved closing phenylalanine or tryptophan is absent in this CDR3, likely reflecting a read error. The V gene is TRBV2, the J gene TRBJ1-6, with TRBD1 identical over 8 bases. Germline CDR1 reads SNHLY; CDR2 reads FYNNEI. This CDR3 spans 15 amino acids. V shed 9 bases, J shed 7 bases, and the junction held 11 bases outside the gene matches. The CDR3 DNA reads as TGTGCCAGTGCTGGACAGGGTGAAACCAATTCACCCCTCCACTCT. It yields the protein CASAGQGETNSPLHS.

This clonotype was counted between two and nine times. The chain links TRBV5-1 to TRBJ2-2, with 7 nucleotides matching TRBD1. The germline CDR1 and CDR2 sequences are SGHRS and YFSETQ. J gave up 2 bases and V 5 bases, and 12 bases lay outside the gene matches. This CDR3 contains 17 residues. The CDR3: CASRLTRGQRNTGELFF. The CDR3 DNA is TGCGCCAGCAGACTAACCCGGGGACAGAGAAACACCGGGGAGCTGTTTTTT.

This clonotype came up many times. The gene calls are TRBV6-1 and TRBJ1-2; a possible D gene is TRBD1 (6 bases). Trimming stripped 6 bases from V and 5 bases from J, with 19 bases between. Germline-derived CDR1 and CDR2 are MNHNS and SASEGT. This CDR3 has 15 residues. CDR3 sequence: CASSRFGQRIYGYTF. CDR3 in DNA: TGTGCCAGCAGCCGCTTCGGACAGCGGATTTATGGCTACACCTTC.

J is TRBJ2-3 and V is TRBV27, with 8 positions matching TRBD1. The CDR3 contains 15 residues. Germline CDR1 is MNHEY and CDR2 is SMNVEV (reference sequence). The V gene end was trimmed by 6 bases and the J gene end by 0 bases; junction bases not matched to a gene: 5. In DNA, the CDR3 is TGTGCCAGCAGCCTCCGGGACAGGAGCACAGATACGCAGTATTTT. Translation gives CASSLRDRSTDTQYF.

This clonotype has a count of ten or more. The chain combines TRBV20-1 with TRBJ2-3; the D gene is possibly TRBD1 (5 bases). The ends were cut back, 5 bases at V and 5 bases at J, with 17 bases in the middle. This CDR3 has 14 residues. Germline-derived CDR1 and CDR2 are DFQATT and SNEGSKA (reference sequence). CDR3 sequence (DNA): TGCAGTGCTCTTCGTGAGACCCAGGGAGATACGCAGTATTTT. Translation: CSALRETQGDTQYF.

As concerns this clonotype: It may be a read error: a sequence one base away is much more abundant. The chain combines TRBV6-1 with TRBJ1-4; D is uncertain. Germline CDR1 MNHNS, CDR2 SASEGT. This CDR3 has 14 amino acids. The CDR3 DNA follows: TGTGTCAGCAGTGAAGTGGGGAGTGGTGAAAAACTGTTTTTT. This encodes CVSSEVGSGEKLFF.

This chain uses TRBV4-3 with TRBJ1-4; 7 bases are shared with TRBD1. The CDR3 loop spans 16 amino acids. V shed 4 bases, J shed 7 bases, and the junction held 12 bases outside the gene matches. Germline V lookup: CDR1 LGHNA, CDR2 YSLEER. The CDR3 DNA sequence: TGCGCCAGCAGCCGGAGACAGGGTGGTGATTTTGAAAAACTGTTTTTT. This codes for CASSRRQGGDFEKLFF.

This clonotype was observed many times. The chain has TRBV6-9 and TRBJ2-7; tentatively, D is TRBD2 (6 bases). V shed 3 bases and J shed 5 bases, with 26 bases lying between them. Per the germline V gene, CDR1 is MNHGY and CDR2 is SVAAGI. There are 18 residues in the CDR3. CDR3 DNA sequence: TGTGCCAGCAGTTACGGTGTGGGTAAAGGGAGGCCCGCCCACGAGCAGTACTTC. This gives the protein CASSYGVGKGRPAHEQYF.

This chain connects TRBV18 to TRBJ2-3, with D unclear. From germline, CDR1 is KGHSH and CDR2 LQKENI. Trimming stripped 4 bases from V and 0 bases from J, with 14 bases between. The CDR3 length is 16 residues. In nucleotides, the CDR3 is TGTGCCAGCTCACTGGGTCCGGCCACTAGCACAGATACGCAGTATTTT. This gives the protein CASSLGPATSTDTQYF.

As regards this clonotype: This CDR3 is missing its conserved last phenylalanine or tryptophan, likely due to a read error. The rearrangement uses TRBV18 and TRBJ1-5; D may be TRBD1 (5 bases). CDR3 size: 15 residues. Germline lookup yields CDR1 KGHSH and CDR2 LQKENI. Trimming left V 3 bases short and J 1 base short, with 10 bases between. The CDR3 DNA reads as TGTGCCAGCTCACCTGGGACGCTCAGCAATCAGCCCCAGCATTCT. Its protein product is CASSPGTLSNQPQHS.

In its sample, this clonotype was seen a few times. The chain couples TRBV5-6 to TRBJ2-7, with D perhaps TRBD1 (6 bases). There are 13 residues in the CDR3. The germline V and J ends were trimmed by 2 bases and 2 bases, with 8 bases remaining between them. CDR1 is SGHDT and CDR2 is YYEEEE in the germline V gene. Here the CDR3 DNA reads TGTGCCAGCAGCTTTGGACAGCCCTACGAGCAGTACTTC. It is translated as CASSFGQPYEQYF.

The rearrangement joins TRBV20-1 to TRBJ2-3; D may be TRBD2 (6 bases). V was pared by 6 bases and J by 2 bases, with 12 bases between. Germline-derived CDR1 and CDR2 are DFQATT and SNEGSKA (reference sequence). The CDR3 is 13 amino acids. CDR3 amino acids: CSAALAVTDTQYF. CDR3 nucleotides: TGCAGTGCCGCACTAGCCGTCACAGATACGCAGTATTTT.

Of note for this clonotype: Just one base apart from a much larger clone, this may be a read error. The chain couples TRBV27 to TRBJ1-1; 9 bases match TRBD1. The CDR3 runs to 14 residues. In germline, CDR1 is MNHEY, CDR2 SMNVEV (reference sequence). V was pared by 5 bases and J by 5 bases, with 6 bases of the junction left unmatched. The CDR3 sequence is CASSPGTGFTEAFF. CDR3 sequence (DNA): TGTGCCAGCAGTCCTGGGACAGGGTTTACTGAAGCTTTCTTT.